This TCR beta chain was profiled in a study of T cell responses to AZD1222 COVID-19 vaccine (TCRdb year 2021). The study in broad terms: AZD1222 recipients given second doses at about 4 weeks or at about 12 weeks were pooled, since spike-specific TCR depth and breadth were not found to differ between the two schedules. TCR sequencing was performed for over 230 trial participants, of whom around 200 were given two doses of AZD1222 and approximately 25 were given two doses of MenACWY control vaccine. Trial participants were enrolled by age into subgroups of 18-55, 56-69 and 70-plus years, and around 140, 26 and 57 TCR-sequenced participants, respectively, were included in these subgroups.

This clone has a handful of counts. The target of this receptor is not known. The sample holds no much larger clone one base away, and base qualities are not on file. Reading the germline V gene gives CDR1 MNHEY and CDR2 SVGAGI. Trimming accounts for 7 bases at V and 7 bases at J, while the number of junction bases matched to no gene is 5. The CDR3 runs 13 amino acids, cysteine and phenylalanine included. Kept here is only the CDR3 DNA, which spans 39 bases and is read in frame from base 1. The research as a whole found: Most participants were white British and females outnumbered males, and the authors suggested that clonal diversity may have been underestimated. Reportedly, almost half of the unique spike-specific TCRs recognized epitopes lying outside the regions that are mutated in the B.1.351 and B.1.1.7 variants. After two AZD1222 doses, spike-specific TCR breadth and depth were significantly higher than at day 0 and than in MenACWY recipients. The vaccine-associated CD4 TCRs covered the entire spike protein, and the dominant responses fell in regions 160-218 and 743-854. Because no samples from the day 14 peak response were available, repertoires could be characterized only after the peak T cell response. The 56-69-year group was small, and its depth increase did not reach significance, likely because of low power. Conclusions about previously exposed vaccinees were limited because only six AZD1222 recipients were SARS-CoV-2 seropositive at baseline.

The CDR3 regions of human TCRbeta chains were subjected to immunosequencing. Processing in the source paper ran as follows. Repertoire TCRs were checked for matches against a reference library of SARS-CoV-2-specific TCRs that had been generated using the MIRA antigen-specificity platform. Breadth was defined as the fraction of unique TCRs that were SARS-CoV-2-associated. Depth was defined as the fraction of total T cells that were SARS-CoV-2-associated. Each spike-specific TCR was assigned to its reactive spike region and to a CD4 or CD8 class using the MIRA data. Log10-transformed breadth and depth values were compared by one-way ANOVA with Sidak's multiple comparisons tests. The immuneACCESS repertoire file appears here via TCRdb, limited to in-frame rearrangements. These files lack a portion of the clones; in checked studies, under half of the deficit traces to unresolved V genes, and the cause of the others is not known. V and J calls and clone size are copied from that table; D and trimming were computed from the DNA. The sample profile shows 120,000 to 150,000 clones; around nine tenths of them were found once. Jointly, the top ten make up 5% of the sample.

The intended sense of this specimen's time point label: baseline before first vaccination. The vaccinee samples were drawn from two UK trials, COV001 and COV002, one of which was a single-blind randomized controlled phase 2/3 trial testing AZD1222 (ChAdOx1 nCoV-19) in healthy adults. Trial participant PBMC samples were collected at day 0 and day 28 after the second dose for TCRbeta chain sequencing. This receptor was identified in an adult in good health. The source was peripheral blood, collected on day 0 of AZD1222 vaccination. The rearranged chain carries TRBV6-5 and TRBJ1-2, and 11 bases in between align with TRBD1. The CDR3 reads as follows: CASTGQGDSGYTF. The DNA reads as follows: TGTGCCAGCACGGGACAGGGGGACTCTGGCTACACCTTC.